The source of this TCR beta chain is a study of CD4+ T cells in melanoma. Overall study results and limits: Diverse differentiation states were reported for melanoma neoantigen-specific CD4+ T cells. A reported correlation linked neoantigen-specific CD4+ T cells to CD8+, macrophage and B cell function.

Germline lookup yields CDR1 MGHDK and CDR2 SYGVNS. V lost 3 bases, J lost 3 bases, and 4 bases stayed unmatched. CDR3 length: 15 residues. Only in-frame clones appear in the TCRdb table, and some are missing; sequencing was by immunoSEQ multiplex PCR. The table has around 110,000 clones, 80% to 95% seen once. In this sample, this clone turned up once. The target antigen is unknown. V usage is TRBV25-1 and J usage is TRBJ2-3, with TRBD2 matching 9 bases. This clonotype was sampled from a human donor with melanoma. The sequencing sample was made of peripheral blood. CDR3 protein: CASSDSGSGTDTQYF. Written as DNA, the CDR3 is TGTGCCAGCAGTGATAGCGGGAGTGGTACAGATACGCAGTATTTT.